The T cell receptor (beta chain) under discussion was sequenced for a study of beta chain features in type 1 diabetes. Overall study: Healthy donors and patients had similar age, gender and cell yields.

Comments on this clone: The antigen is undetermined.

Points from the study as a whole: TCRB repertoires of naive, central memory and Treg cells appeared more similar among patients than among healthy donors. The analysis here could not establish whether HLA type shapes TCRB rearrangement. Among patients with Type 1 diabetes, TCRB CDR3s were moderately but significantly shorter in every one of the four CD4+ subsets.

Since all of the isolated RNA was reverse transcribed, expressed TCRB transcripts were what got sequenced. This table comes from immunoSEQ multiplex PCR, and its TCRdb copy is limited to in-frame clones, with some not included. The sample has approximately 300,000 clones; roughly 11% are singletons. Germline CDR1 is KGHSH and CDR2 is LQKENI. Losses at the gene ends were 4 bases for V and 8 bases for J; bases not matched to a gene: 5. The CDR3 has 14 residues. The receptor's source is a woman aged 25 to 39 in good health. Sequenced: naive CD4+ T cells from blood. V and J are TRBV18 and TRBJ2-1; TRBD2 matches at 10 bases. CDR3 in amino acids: CASSRLAGEDEQFF. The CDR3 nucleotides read TGTGCCAGCTCACGTCTAGCGGGAGAGGATGAGCAGTTCTTC.